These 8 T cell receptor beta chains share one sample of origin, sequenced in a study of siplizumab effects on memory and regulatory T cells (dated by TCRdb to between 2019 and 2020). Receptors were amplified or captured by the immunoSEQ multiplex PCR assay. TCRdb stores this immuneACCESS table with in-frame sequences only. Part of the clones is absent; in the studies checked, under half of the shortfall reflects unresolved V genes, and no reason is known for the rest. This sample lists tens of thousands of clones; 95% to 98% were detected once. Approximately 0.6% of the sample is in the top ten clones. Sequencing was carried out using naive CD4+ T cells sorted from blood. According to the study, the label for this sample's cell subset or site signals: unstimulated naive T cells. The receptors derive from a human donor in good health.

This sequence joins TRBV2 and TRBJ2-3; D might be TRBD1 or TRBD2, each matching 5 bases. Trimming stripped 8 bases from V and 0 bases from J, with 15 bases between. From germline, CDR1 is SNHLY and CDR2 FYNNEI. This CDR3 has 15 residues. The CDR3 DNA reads TGTGCCAGCTGCCGGGACCGATATAGCACAGATACGCAGTATTTT. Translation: CASCRDRYSTDTQYF.

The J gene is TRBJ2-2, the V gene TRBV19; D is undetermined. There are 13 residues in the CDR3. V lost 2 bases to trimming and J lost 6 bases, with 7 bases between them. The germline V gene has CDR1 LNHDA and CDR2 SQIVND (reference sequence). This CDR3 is CASSINRAGELFF. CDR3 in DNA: TGTGCCAGTAGTATAAATAGGGCCGGGGAGCTGTTTTTT.

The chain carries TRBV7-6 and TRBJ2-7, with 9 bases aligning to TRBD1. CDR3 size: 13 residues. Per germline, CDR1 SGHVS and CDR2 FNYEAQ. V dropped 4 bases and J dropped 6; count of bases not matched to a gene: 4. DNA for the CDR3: TGTGCCAGCAGCTGGGGACAGGGAGGCGAGCAGTACTTC. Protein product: CASSWGQGGEQYF. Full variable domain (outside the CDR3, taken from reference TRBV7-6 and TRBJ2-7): GAGVSQSPRYKVTKRGQDVALRCDPISGHVSLYWYRQALGQGPEFLTYFNYEAQQDKSGLPNDRFSAERPEGSISTLTIQRTEQRDSAMYRCASSWGQGGEQYFGPGTRLTVT.

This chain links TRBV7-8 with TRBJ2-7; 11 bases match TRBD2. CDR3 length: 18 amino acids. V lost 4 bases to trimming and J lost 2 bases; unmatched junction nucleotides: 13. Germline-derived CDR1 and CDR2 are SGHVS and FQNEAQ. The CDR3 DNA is TGTGCCAGCAGCTGGGACATACTAGCGGGAGAGAGGCCCTACGAGCAGTACTTC. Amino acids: CASSWDILAGERPYEQYF. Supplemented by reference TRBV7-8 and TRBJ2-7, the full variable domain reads GAGVSQSPRYKVAKRGQDVALRCDPISGHVSLFWYQQALGQGPEFLTYFQNEAQLDKSGLPSDRFFAERPEGSVSTLKIQRTQQEDSAVYLCASSWDILAGERPYEQYFGPGTRLTVT.

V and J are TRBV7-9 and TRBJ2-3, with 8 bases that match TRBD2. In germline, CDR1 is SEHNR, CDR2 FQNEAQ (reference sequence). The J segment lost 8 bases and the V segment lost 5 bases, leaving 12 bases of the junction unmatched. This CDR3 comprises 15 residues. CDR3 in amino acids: CASSPRGGLRFTQYF. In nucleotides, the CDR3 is TGTGCCAGCAGCCCTCGGGGGGGCTTGAGGTTTACGCAGTATTTT.

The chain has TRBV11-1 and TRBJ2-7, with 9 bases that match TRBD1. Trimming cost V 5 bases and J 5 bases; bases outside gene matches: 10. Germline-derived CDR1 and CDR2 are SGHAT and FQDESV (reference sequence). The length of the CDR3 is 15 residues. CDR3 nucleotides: TGTGCCAGCAGCCCAGCCGGGACAGGGAGGCACGAGCAGTACTTC. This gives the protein CASSPAGTGRHEQYF.

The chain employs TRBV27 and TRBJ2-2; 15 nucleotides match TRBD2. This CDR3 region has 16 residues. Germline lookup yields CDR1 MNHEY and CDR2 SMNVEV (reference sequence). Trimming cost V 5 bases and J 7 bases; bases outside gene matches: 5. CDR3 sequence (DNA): TGTGCCAGCAGTCTCCGGACTAGCGGGGGGGGCGGGGAGCTGTTTTTT. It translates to CASSLRTSGGGGELFF.

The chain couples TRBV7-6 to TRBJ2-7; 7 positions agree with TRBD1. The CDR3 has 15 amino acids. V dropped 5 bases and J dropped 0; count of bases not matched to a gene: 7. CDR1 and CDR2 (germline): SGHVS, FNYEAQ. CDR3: CASSKWGQSSYEQYF. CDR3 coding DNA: TGTGCCAGCAGCAAATGGGGACAGAGCTCCTACGAGCAGTACTTC.